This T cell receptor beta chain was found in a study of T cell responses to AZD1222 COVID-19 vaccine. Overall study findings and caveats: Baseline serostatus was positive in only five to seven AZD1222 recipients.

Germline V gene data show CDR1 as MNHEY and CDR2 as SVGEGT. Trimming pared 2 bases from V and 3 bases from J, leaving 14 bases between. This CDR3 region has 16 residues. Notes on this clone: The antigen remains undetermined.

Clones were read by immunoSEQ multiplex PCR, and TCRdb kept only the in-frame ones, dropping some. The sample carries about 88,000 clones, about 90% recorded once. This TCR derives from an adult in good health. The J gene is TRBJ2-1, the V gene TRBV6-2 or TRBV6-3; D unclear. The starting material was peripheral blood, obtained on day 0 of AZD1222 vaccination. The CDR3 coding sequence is TGTGCCAGCAGTTACGGCGAACTAAGGAGCTACAATGAGCAGTTCTTC. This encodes CASSYGELRSYNEQFF.